These 9 T cell receptor beta chains came from one sample sequenced in a study of beta chain features in type 1 diabetes. Their antigens are not known. Study-wide results and caveats: A moderate, significant TCRB CDR3 shortening appeared in type 1 diabetes across four CD4+ subsets.

Isolated RNA was reverse transcribed in full, so expressed TCRB transcripts were sequenced. Repertoires were generated with immunoSEQ multiplex PCR, while TCRdb's copy carries only in-frame clones and drops some. The sample has 600,000 to 700,000 clones, 9.5% to 15% seen once. Sequencing input: naive CD4+ T cells from blood. All receptors come from a man aged 30 to 45 with type 1 diabetes.

The chain has TRBV4-3 and TRBJ2-7; TRBD1 matches at 8 bases. The V segment lost 2 bases and the J segment 2 bases; nucleotides outside the gene matches: 17. This CDR3 region has 19 residues. Germline loops: CDR1 LGHNA, CDR2 YSLEER. The CDR3, as DNA: TGCGCCAGCAGCCAAAACATTGTGGGGACAGGTTATCAGGCCTACGAGCAGTACTTC. Protein product: CASSQNIVGTGYQAYEQYF.

This clone occurred a few times. CDR3 in DNA: TGTGCCACCAGCACATCTACAGGGGACCGAAACACTGAAGCTTTCTTT. Protein sequence: CATSTSTGDRNTEAFF. The V call is TRBV15, the J call TRBJ1-1; 7 positions agree with TRBD1. This CDR3 has 16 amino acids. Per germline, CDR1 LNHNV and CDR2 YYDKDF (reference sequence). V lost 4 bases to trimming and J lost 2 bases; unmatched junction nucleotides: 10.

This clone was seen a few times. The chain joins TRBV5-4 to TRBJ2-2; D may be TRBD1 or TRBD2 (5 bases each). Germline-derived CDR1 and CDR2 are SGHNT and YYREEE (reference sequence). This CDR3 is built from 15 residues. V lost 4 bases, J lost 2 bases, and 12 bases lay in between. In DNA, the CDR3 is TGTGCCAGCAGCGCCGGGACGAGTAACACCGGGGAGCTGTTTTTT. This translates into CASSAGTSNTGELFF. The full variable domain, in which reference TRBV5-4 and TRBJ2-2 provide the parts outside the CDR3, is ETGVTQSPTHLIKTRGQQVTLRCSSQSGHNTVSWYQQALGQGPQFIFQYYREEENGRGNFPPRFSGLQFPNYSSELNVNALELDDSALYLCASSAGTSNTGELFFGEGSRLTVL.

A remark on this clone: Other DNA sequences in the sample encode the same CDR3. The DNA of the CDR3 is TGCAGCGTCGACAGGGGTCCGAACACCGGGGAGCTGTTTTTT. Protein product: CSVDRGPNTGELFF. V gene TRBV29-1 combines with J gene TRBJ2-2, with TRBD1 matching 8 bases. CDR1 is SQVTM and CDR2 is ANQGSEA in the germline V gene. V shed 6 bases, J shed 0 bases, and the junction held 3 bases outside the gene matches. This CDR3 comprises 14 residues.

This clone appeared a few times. This rearrangement joins TRBV25-1 to TRBJ1-4; D perhaps matches TRBD1 (6 bases). Germline-derived CDR1 and CDR2 are MGHDK and SYGVNS. V was cut by 4 bases and J by 7 bases, with 19 bases left in between. This CDR3 has 16 amino acids. CDR3 in amino acids: CASSVVGRRGGEKLFF. The CDR3 DNA reads TGTGCCAGCAGTGTAGTAGGGCGCAGGGGTGGTGAAAAACTGTTTTTT.

V gene TRBV18 combines with J gene TRBJ1-1, with a possible D match to TRBD1 (5 bases). The CDR3 consists of 13 residues. Germline assignment: CDR1 KGHSH and CDR2 LQKENI. Trimming shortened V by 2 bases and J by 6 bases, and 10 bases separated the two germline ends. This chain's CDR3 is CASSPSRDAEAFF. CDR3 DNA sequence: TGTGCCAGCTCACCATCCAGGGACGCTGAAGCTTTCTTT.

The chain joins TRBV28 to TRBJ2-7, with D unclear. The V gene's germline CDR1 is MDHEN and CDR2 SYDVKM. The CDR3 sequence is 12 residues long. V was cut by 3 bases and J by 6 bases, with 9 bases left in between. The CDR3 here is CASSFLVGEQYF. DNA of the CDR3: TGTGCCAGCAGTTTCCTAGTAGGCGAGCAGTACTTC.

CDR3 DNA: TGTGCCAGTGCTTCGACGGACACAGATACGCAGTATTTT. Translation gives CASASTDTDTQYF. The chain is built from TRBV19 and TRBJ2-3, with no clear D. Trimming pared 8 bases from V and 2 bases from J, leaving 11 bases between. The germline gives CDR1 LNHDA, CDR2 SQIVND (reference sequence). The CDR3 covers 13 residues.

This clone showed up just a few times. The sample carries other DNA sequences with the same CDR3. This chain joins TRBV7-9 and TRBJ2-3, with a weak D call TRBD1 (5 bases). Germline V lookup: CDR1 SEHNR, CDR2 FQNEAQ (reference sequence). This CDR3 is built from 13 residues. V was trimmed by 3 bases and J by 3 bases, leaving 7 bases between them. CDR3 in DNA: TGTGCCAGCAGCTTCCAGGGAACAGATACGCAGTATTTT. This codes for CASSFQGTDTQYF. The full variable domain, in which reference TRBV7-9 and TRBJ2-3 provide the parts outside the CDR3, is DTGVSQNPRHKITKRGQNVTFRCDPISEHNRLYWYRQTLGQGPEFLTYFQNEAQLEKSRLLSDRFSAERPKGSFSTLEIQRTEQGDSAMYLCASSFQGTDTQYFGPGTRLTVL.